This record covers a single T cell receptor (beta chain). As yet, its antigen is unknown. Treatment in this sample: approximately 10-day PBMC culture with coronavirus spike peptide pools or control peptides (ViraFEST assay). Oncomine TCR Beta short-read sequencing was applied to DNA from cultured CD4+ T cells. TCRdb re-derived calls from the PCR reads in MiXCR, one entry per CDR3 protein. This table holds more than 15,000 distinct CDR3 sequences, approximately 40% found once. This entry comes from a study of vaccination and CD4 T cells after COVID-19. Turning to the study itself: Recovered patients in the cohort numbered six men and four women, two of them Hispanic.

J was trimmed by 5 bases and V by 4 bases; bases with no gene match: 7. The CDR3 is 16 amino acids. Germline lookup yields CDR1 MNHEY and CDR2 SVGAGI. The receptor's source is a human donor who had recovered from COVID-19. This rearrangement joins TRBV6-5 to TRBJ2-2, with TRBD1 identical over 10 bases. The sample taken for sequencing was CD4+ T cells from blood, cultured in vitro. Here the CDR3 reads CASSSPPGQGTGELFF. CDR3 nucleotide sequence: TGTGCCAGCAGTTCCCCTCCGGGACAGGGGACCGGGGAGCTGTTTTTT.